These 4 T cell receptor beta chains were all obtained from the same sample, sequenced in a study of T cells in Graves' hyperthyroidism and ophthalmopathy. RNA transcripts gave rise to amplified TCR beta CDR3 regions. The study used the HTBI primer set for a first-round RT-PCR of the TCR CDR3. MiXCR, applied by TCRdb to the multiplex PCR reads, yields one record per CDR3 protein. The profile shows more than 500,000 distinct CDR3 sequences, 15% to 20% of them singletons. Sequenced material: blood. The receptors shown here come from a woman in her 30s with Graves' ophthalmopathy.

At least ten counts were recorded for this clonotype. The chain is built from TRBV28 and TRBJ2-2; D not certain. This CDR3 spans 13 amino acids. Germline lookup yields CDR1 MDHEN and CDR2 SYDVKM. Trimming cost V 8 bases and J 1 base, with 8 bases left between them. The CDR3 nucleotides are TGTGCCAGCCATCAGGAGAACACCGGGGAGCTGTTTTTT. Encoded protein: CASHQENTGELFF.

This clonotype was seen only a few times. This sequence joins TRBV7-9 and TRBJ2-5; 7 nucleotides agree with TRBD2. The CDR3 contains 15 residues. V shed 3 bases and J 0 bases; nucleotides not matched to a gene: 4. The germline gives CDR1 SEHNR, CDR2 FQNEAQ (reference sequence). For the CDR3, the DNA is TGTGCCAGCAGCTTTGGGGGAGGGTACCAAGAGACCCAGTACTTC. Translated: CASSFGGGYQETQYF.

This clonotype was detected ten times or more. The rearrangement uses TRBV4-2 and TRBJ1-4, with D possibly TRBD1 on 6 matching bases. The CDR3 sequence is 15 residues long. The V gene's germline CDR1 is LGHNA and CDR2 YNFKEQ. V lost 0 bases, J lost 4 bases, and 9 bases lay in between. Written as DNA, the CDR3 is TGTGCCAGCAGCCAAGAGGGCAGGGGTAATGAAAAACTGTTTTTT. Residues: CASSQEGRGNEKLFF.

This clonotype was found many times. The V gene is TRBV28, the J gene TRBJ2-5; the D gene could be TRBD1 or TRBD2 (5 bases each). There are 15 residues in the CDR3. The V gene's germline CDR1 is MDHEN and CDR2 SYDVKM. V was trimmed by 5 bases and J by 5 bases, leaving 18 bases between them. DNA for the CDR3: TGTGCCAGCAGTCCTCCGGGACGTGACGGGGAGACCCAGTACTTC. Amino acid sequence: CASSPPGRDGETQYF.